The next 5 T cell receptor beta chains were all read from a single sample in a study of T cell responses to AZD1222 COVID-19 vaccine. Profiled with immunoSEQ multiplex PCR; TCRdb holds only in-frame clones, not every one. This sample has roughly 120,000 clones, with 86% found just once. The sample here was peripheral blood, taken 28 days after the second AZD1222 dose. Receptors originate from an adult who received the AZD1222 COVID-19 vaccine.

The rearrangement uses TRBV11-3 and TRBJ2-3; 8 bases fit TRBD2. J gave up 0 bases and V 4 bases, and 9 bases lay outside the gene matches. This CDR3 is built from 17 residues. CDR1 and CDR2 from the germline V gene are SGHNT and YENEEA. The CDR3 coding sequence is TGTGCCAGCAGCTCCCTCGGGGGGGGACTGAGCACAGATACGCAGTATTTT. This gives the protein CASSSLGGGLSTDTQYF.

This clone came up a few times. The CDR3 sequence: CASSLDGTGTYEQYF. CDR3 bases: TGTGCCAGCAGCTTAGATGGGACAGGGACCTACGAGCAGTACTTC. The chain employs TRBV11-3 and TRBJ2-7; 9 nucleotides match TRBD1. The V and J ends lost 0 bases and 2 bases, in that order; junction bases with no gene match: 2. Germline V gene sequence: CDR1 SGHNT, CDR2 YENEEA. The CDR3 loop spans 15 amino acids.

The rearrangement uses TRBV28 and TRBJ1-4, with D possibly TRBD1 on 5 matching bases. Germline lookup yields CDR1 MDHEN and CDR2 SYDVKM. Trimming stripped 4 bases from V and 8 bases from J, with 14 bases between. This CDR3 is 14 amino acids long. Here the CDR3 reads CASSWGDRREKLFF. DNA of the CDR3: TGTGCCAGCAGTTGGGGGGATCGTCGAGAAAAACTGTTTTTT.

This sequence joins TRBV27 and TRBJ2-5; the match to TRBD2 covers 8 bases. The CDR3 consists of 16 residues. With V trimmed by 4 bases and J by 5 bases, 12 bases remained unmatched. Per germline, CDR1 MNHEY and CDR2 SMNVEV (reference sequence). As DNA, the CDR3 is TGTGCCAGCAGTTCCGTGAGAACGGGGGGGCTGGAGACCCAGTACTTC. This codes for CASSSVRTGGLETQYF.

The chain has TRBV28 and TRBJ1-3, with D uncertain. This CDR3 is built from 14 residues. From germline, CDR1 is MDHEN and CDR2 SYDVKM. Trimming pared 5 bases from V and 0 bases from J, leaving 8 bases between. CDR3 DNA: TGTGCCAGCAGTCGGGCCTTCTCTGGAAACACCATATATTTT. This gives the protein CASSRAFSGNTIYF.